This entry lists 9 T cell receptor beta chains sequenced from one sample in a study of CD8+ T cells in alopecia areata. The authors extracted RNA and reverse transcribed it into cDNA as the sequencing template. Generated by immunoSEQ multiplex PCR, the TCRdb table keeps only in-frame clones and is missing some. The data show some 180,000 clones, more than 60% seen once. The sample was CD4+ T cells sorted from blood, taken at week 0. Source of these receptors: a human donor with alopecia areata.

V and J are TRBV29-1 and TRBJ2-1, with 10 bases aligning to TRBD2. This CDR3 comprises 14 residues. CDR1 SQVTM and CDR2 ANQGSEA come from the germline V gene. The J segment lost 8 bases and the V segment lost 7 bases, leaving 11 bases of the junction unmatched. The CDR3 is CSACRLAGVDEQFF. The DNA of the CDR3 is TGCAGCGCCTGTAGGCTAGCGGGGGTCGATGAGCAGTTCTTC.

The chain combines TRBV6-5 with TRBJ2-3; D is uncertain. The germline CDR1 and CDR2 sequences are MNHEY and SVGAGI. This CDR3 comprises 11 residues. Trimming removed 5 bases from V and 2 bases from J, with 2 bases in between. In DNA, the CDR3 is TGTGCCAGCAGTGACACAGATACGCAGTATTTT. This sequence encodes CASSDTDTQYF.

The chain combines TRBV29-1 with TRBJ2-1; D might be TRBD1 (6 bases). Germline CDR1 reads SQVTM; CDR2 reads ANQGSEA. V was clipped by 5 bases and J by 8 bases, with 19 bases between them. This CDR3 has 14 amino acids. In DNA, the CDR3 is TGCAGCGTTCTCCACAGGGCCGGCAGCTATGAGCAGTTCTTC. Translating it yields CSVLHRAGSYEQFF.

This clone was seen only a few times. CDR3 amino acids: CASTSLGGRSEAFF. The CDR3 bases are TGTGCCAGCACCTCCCTGGGAGGACGGTCTGAAGCTTTCTTT. This chain links TRBV25-1 with TRBJ1-1; D is undetermined. The V end lost 7 bases, the J end lost 6 bases, and 18 bases lay between the germline ends. The CDR3 contains 14 residues. Germline V gives CDR1 MGHDK, CDR2 SYGVNS.

The V call is TRBV21-1, the J call TRBJ2-7; the table's D call, TRBD2, has no DNA check behind it. TRBV21-1 constitutes a pseudogene. CDR3 length equals 18 residues. CDR3 nucleotide sequence: TGTGCCAGCAGCAAACGACTAGGAGGGAGCCTCCCACTCTACGAGCAGTACTTC. This codes for CASSKRLGGSLPLYEQYF.

V is TRBV29-1 and J is TRBJ2-7; D is unclear. Germline-derived CDR1 and CDR2 are SQVTM and ANQGSEA. The CDR3 sequence is 15 residues long. Trimming cost V 4 bases and J 0 bases, with 16 bases left between them. The CDR3 is CSVGVGLTSSYEQYF. The DNA of the CDR3 is TGCAGCGTTGGAGTTGGCCTCACGAGCTCCTACGAGCAGTACTTC.

V usage is TRBV30 and J usage is TRBJ2-4; TRBD2 agrees at 9 bases. The V and J ends lost 3 bases and 9 bases, in that order; junction bases with no gene match: 15. Germline CDR1 is GTSNPN and CDR2 is SVGIG (reference sequence). The CDR3 spans 16 residues. Here the CDR3 reads CAWSHGLAGRGIIQYF. The CDR3 nucleotides are TGTGCCTGGAGCCATGGGCTAGCGGGGCGCGGGATCATTCAGTACTTC.

V usage is TRBV30 and J usage is TRBJ1-2; D possibly corresponds to TRBD1 (6 bases). The CDR3 sequence is 14 residues long. Germline assignment: CDR1 GTSNPN and CDR2 SVGIG (reference sequence). Deletions cut 2 bases from V and 6 bases from J, with 16 bases between. The CDR3 protein is CAWSPDMTGNGYTF. CDR3 nucleotides: TGTGCCTGGAGTCCCGACATGACAGGAAATGGCTACACCTTC.

The J gene is TRBJ2-7, the V gene TRBV2; D may be TRBD1 (6 bases). The CDR3 is 13 amino acids. The germline gives CDR1 SNHLY, CDR2 FYNNEI. V was trimmed by 6 bases and J by 3 bases, leaving 12 bases between them. CDR3 sequence reads: CASRHRDHYEQYF. CDR3 bases: TGTGCCAGCAGGCACAGGGACCACTACGAGCAGTACTTC.